Below, 29 T cell receptor beta chains from the same sample are listed, as sequenced in a study of T cells in Graves' hyperthyroidism and ophthalmopathy. Amplification yielded TCR beta CDR3 regions, with RNA transcripts as the source. First-round RT-PCR with HTBI primers amplified the TCR CDR3 region. TCRdb reanalysed the multiplex PCR reads using MiXCR and keeps one entry per CDR3 protein. This table holds 200,000 to 250,000 distinct CDR3 sequences, about 17% found once. Sequenced material: blood. These receptors all stem from a man aged 35 to 55 with Graves' hyperthyroidism.

This clonotype was seen a handful of times. The V gene is TRBV9, the J gene TRBJ1-3, with 7 bases lining up with TRBD1. V lost 0 bases to trimming and J lost 2 bases; unmatched junction nucleotides: 2. Germline V CDR1 and CDR2: SGDLS, YYNGEE. The CDR3 runs 15 residues. CDR3 in amino acids: CASSVGQGTGNTIYF. In nucleotides, the CDR3 is TGTGCCAGCAGCGTAGGACAGGGCACTGGAAACACCATATATTTT.

A remark on this clonotype: This sequence may be a read error, since a much larger clone differs from it by one base. V usage is TRBV20-1 and J usage is TRBJ2-1, with D unclear. The CDR3 has 12 amino acids. Germline V gene lookup returns CDR1 DFQATT and CDR2 SNEGSKA (reference sequence). Trimming removed 3 bases from V and 4 bases from J, with 7 bases in between. The CDR3 is CSASPIYNEQFF. The CDR3 DNA reads as TGCAGTGCTAGCCCCATATACAATGAGCAGTTCTTC.

V and J are TRBV2 and TRBJ1-5; D ambiguous. Germline V gene sequence: CDR1 SNHLY, CDR2 FYNNEI. Trimming removed 6 bases from V and 0 bases from J, with 12 bases in between. This CDR3 region has 15 residues. CDR3 amino acids: CASRRGENSNQPQHF. For the CDR3, the DNA is TGTGCCAGCAGACGGGGAGAAAATAGCAATCAGCCCCAGCATTTT.

The V call is TRBV5-1, the J call TRBJ2-3; 8 bases match TRBD2. Germline lookup yields CDR1 SGHRS and CDR2 YFSETQ. The CDR3 is 15 residues long. V gave up 4 bases and J gave up 4 bases; unmatched junction bases: 8. The CDR3 reads CASSLGLASPDTQYF. The CDR3 DNA reads TGCGCCAGCAGCCTAGGACTAGCTTCCCCAGATACGCAGTATTTT.

On this clonotype itself: Given a much more abundant clone one base away, this may be a read error. The rearrangement uses TRBV28 and TRBJ1-4, with TRBD1 matching over 11 bases. Germline loops: CDR1 MDHEN, CDR2 SYDVKM. This CDR3 comprises 19 residues. CDR3: CASSLGTGGSLGTNERLFF. The DNA for the CDR3 is TGTGCCAGCAGTCTCGGGACAGGGGGTTCTTTAGGAACTAATGAAAGACTGTTTTTT.

This clonotype was seen ten or more times. V gene TRBV20-1 combines with J gene TRBJ2-1; 9 nucleotides match TRBD2. This CDR3 has 15 residues. Germline loops: CDR1 DFQATT, CDR2 SNEGSKA (reference sequence). J gave up 3 bases and V 0 bases, and 3 bases lay outside the gene matches. The CDR3 nucleotides are TGCAGTGCTAGAGATTCGCGGGGGGGCTACAATGAGCAGTTCTTC. Protein sequence: CSARDSRGGYNEQFF.

This rearrangement joins TRBV5-4 to TRBJ2-1, with 10 nucleotides matching TRBD2. Germline values: CDR1 SGHNT, CDR2 YYREEE (reference sequence). The CDR3 extends over 21 amino acids. Trimming at V came to 6 bases and at J to 2 bases, leaving 23 bases not matched to a gene. CDR3 DNA: TGTGCCAGCATCGGACAGGGAATCGGCGGGGGTAGCGGGGGGACCTACAATGAGCAGTTCTTC. Its protein product is CASIGQGIGGGSGGTYNEQFF.

This clonotype was detected only a few times. The V and J genes are TRBV15 and TRBJ1-6; 10 nucleotides match TRBD1. The V gene's germline CDR1 is LNHNV and CDR2 YYDKDF (reference sequence). After removal of 1 base from V and 6 bases from J, the junction contained 3 bases not matched to a gene. This CDR3 has 16 residues. In nucleotides, the CDR3 is TGTGCCACCAGCAGAGGACAGGGGGCGGGTAATTCACCCCTCCACTTT. It specifies CATSRGQGAGNSPLHF. The whole variable domain, remainder taken from reference TRBV15 and TRBJ1-6, is DAMVIQNPRYQVTQFGKPVTLSCSQTLNHNVMYWYQQKSSQAPKLLFHYYDKDFNNEADTPDNFQSRRPNTSFCFLDIRSPGLGDTAMYLCATSRGQGAGNSPLHFGNGTRLTVT.

V is TRBV7-3 and J is TRBJ2-3; maybe TRBD1 (5 bases). The germline V gene has CDR1 SGHTA and CDR2 FQGTGA. There are 14 residues in the CDR3. The V end was cut by 7 bases, the J end by 1 base, with 12 bases between. The CDR3 reads CASNLGRGTDTQYF. The CDR3 DNA follows: TGTGCCAGCAACCTGGGGCGAGGCACAGATACGCAGTATTTT. Full variable domain (outside the CDR3, taken from reference TRBV7-3 and TRBJ2-3): GAGVSQTPSNKVTEKGKYVELRCDPISGHTALYWYRQSLGQGPEFLIYFQGTGAADDSGLPNDRFFAVRPEGSVSTLKIQRTERGDSAVYLCASNLGRGTDTQYFGPGTRLTVL.

This chain connects TRBV6-2 or TRBV6-3 to TRBJ1-1; the match to TRBD1 covers 9 bases. Germline CDR1 and CDR2: MNHEY and SVGEGT. The CDR3 totals 12 residues. V dropped 5 bases and J dropped 14; count of bases not matched to a gene: 9. The CDR3 is CASSQLRDRVFF. DNA of the CDR3: TGTGCCAGCAGTCAACTCCGGGACAGGGTGTTCTTT.

The chain joins TRBV18 to TRBJ1-1; D gene uncertain. Germline-derived CDR1 and CDR2 are KGHSH and LQKENI. V lost 1 base and J 4 bases, leaving 7 bases between the germline ends. The CDR3 has 13 amino acids. The CDR3 loop reads CASSPLGSTEAFF. DNA for the CDR3: TGTGCCAGCTCACCACTCGGGAGCACTGAAGCTTTCTTT.

Turning to this clonotype: Just one base apart from a much larger clone, this may be a read error. V and J are TRBV7-3 and TRBJ2-7, with 11 bases aligning to TRBD2. J was trimmed by 3 bases and V by 5 bases; bases with no gene match: 3. Germline V gene sequence: CDR1 SGHTA, CDR2 FQGTGA. The CDR3 is made up of 14 amino acids. CDR3 nucleotide sequence: TGTGCCAGCAGCCGACTAGCGGGGTTCTACGAGCAGTACTTC. Translating gives CASSRLAGFYEQYF. The full variable domain, rest sourced from reference TRBV7-3 and TRBJ2-7, is GAGVSQTPSNKVTEKGKYVELRCDPISGHTALYWYRQSLGQGPEFLIYFQGTGAADDSGLPNDRFFAVRPEGSVSTLKIQRTERGDSAVYLCASSRLAGFYEQYFGPGTRLTVT.

This chain connects TRBV28 to TRBJ2-3, with TRBD2 matching over 12 bases. With 8 bases clipped from V and 2 bases from J, the junction kept 20 bases outside the gene matches. The V gene's germline CDR1 is MDHEN and CDR2 SYDVKM. The CDR3 contains 20 residues. The CDR3 nucleotides read TGTGCCAGCGGACCCCCCGAGACTAGCGGGAGCGCCGGAACCACAGATACGCAGTATTTT. Its translation: CASGPPETSGSAGTTDTQYF.

This clonotype is medium-sized. This chain links TRBV2 with TRBJ2-7, with 9 bases fitting TRBD1. Trimming at V came to 6 bases and at J to 0 bases, leaving 6 bases not matched to a gene. CDR3 length equals 15 residues. Germline lookup yields CDR1 SNHLY and CDR2 FYNNEI. Written as DNA, the CDR3 is TGTGCCAGCAGGGACGGACAGGGGCCCTCCTACGAGCAGTACTTC. As protein: CASRDGQGPSYEQYF. The variable domain in full, with the rest retrieved from reference TRBV2 and TRBJ2-7, is EPEVTQTPSHQVTQMGQEVILRCVPISNHLYFYWYRQILGQKVEFLVSFYNNEISEKSEIFDDQFSVERPDGSNFTLKIRSTKLEDSAMYFCASRDGQGPSYEQYFGPGTRLTVT.

The table lists this clonotype with many counts. This sequence joins TRBV11-1 and TRBJ1-1; 8 bases line up with TRBD1. The V gene's germline CDR1 is SGHAT and CDR2 FQDESV (reference sequence). The CDR3 is made up of 15 amino acids. J lost 7 bases, V lost 5 bases, and 12 bases had no gene match. CDR3 bases: TGTGCCAGCAGCCCCCGCCCGACAGGGGAGAGTGAAGCTTTCTTT. It specifies CASSPRPTGESEAFF.

V and J are TRBV7-2 and TRBJ2-3; no clear D. This CDR3 contains 14 residues. Trimming removed 4 bases at V and 5 bases at J, with 13 bases between. Germline V gene data show CDR1 as SGHTA and CDR2 as FQGNSA. As DNA, the CDR3 is TGTGCCAGCAGCTCATCTACGGCCGGAGATACGCAGTATTTT. It codes for CASSSSTAGDTQYF.

This clonotype has more than one count but fewer than ten. Relative to the germline gene, one junction end is altered; a read error may explain this. This chain uses TRBV20-1 with TRBJ2-2; D is perhaps TRBD2 (6 bases). The CDR3 loop spans 14 amino acids. The V gene's germline CDR1 is DFQATT and CDR2 SNEGSKA (reference sequence). The CDR3 DNA sequence: TGCAGTGCGAGAGGGGAGGCGAACACCGGGGAGCTGTTTTTT. Translation gives CSARGEANTGELFF.

This clonotype showed up just a few times. The CDR3 nucleotides are TGTGCCACCACTTCCAGGGGCTCAGATACGCAGTATTTT. This gives the protein CATTSRGSDTQYF. The rearrangement uses TRBV24-1 and TRBJ2-3; possible D gene TRBD1, 6 bases. Trimming shortened V by 8 bases and J by 4 bases, and 12 bases separated the two germline ends. CDR3 size: 13 residues. The germline V gene encodes CDR1 KGHDR and CDR2 SFDVKD.

The chain is built from TRBV7-3 and TRBJ2-1; possible D gene TRBD1, 6 bases. The CDR3 length is 13 residues. Trimming shortened V by 6 bases and J by 10 bases, and 16 bases separated the two germline ends. Germline V gives CDR1 SGHTA, CDR2 FQGTGA. The CDR3 reads CASSFDYRVEQFF. As DNA, the CDR3 is TGTGCCAGCAGTTTCGACTACAGGGTCGAGCAGTTCTTC.

The chain employs TRBV12-3 or TRBV12-4 and TRBJ2-2; TRBD1 aligns across 7 bases. Trimming at V came to 5 bases and at J to 7 bases, leaving 10 bases not matched to a gene. CDR3 length equals 15 residues. CDR3 sequence: CASSPQGKGSGELFF. DNA of the CDR3: TGTGCCAGCAGTCCACAGGGGAAGGGAAGCGGGGAGCTGTTTTTT.

This clonotype was seen more than once but under ten times. CDR3 region: CASSRDRLNEKLFF. The CDR3 DNA sequence: TGTGCCAGCAGCCGGGACCGCCTGAATGAAAAACTGTTTTTT. The rearrangement joins TRBV4-2 to TRBJ1-4, with a weak D call TRBD1 (5 bases). CDR3 size: 14 residues. In germline, CDR1 is LGHNA, CDR2 YNFKEQ. The germline V and J ends were trimmed by 4 bases and 5 bases, with 11 bases remaining between them.

This clonotype has at least ten counts. This chain uses TRBV7-3 with TRBJ2-2, with a weak D call TRBD2 (6 bases). The CDR3 extends over 14 amino acids. The V end lost 8 bases, the J end lost 4 bases, and 14 bases lay between the germline ends. Looked up from germline, CDR1 is SGHTA and CDR2 is FQGTGA. CDR3 in amino acids: CASGKGRFTGELFF. The DNA for the CDR3 is TGTGCCAGCGGCAAGGGGAGGTTCACCGGGGAGCTGTTTTTT.

This clonotype was counted many times. The CDR3 sequence: CASSMRQGLNYGYTF. The CDR3 DNA is TGTGCCAGCAGCATGAGACAGGGACTCAACTATGGCTACACCTTC. V gene TRBV7-2 combines with J gene TRBJ1-2; 7 bases match TRBD1. Germline CDR1 and CDR2: SGHTA and FQGNSA. V was clipped by 5 bases and J by 2 bases; unmatched bases: 8. This CDR3 has 15 residues.

The sample holds many counts of this clonotype. The chain couples TRBV28 to TRBJ2-7, with TRBD1 identical over 9 bases. V trimming: 6 bases; J trimming: 2 bases; junction bases outside the gene matches: 8. The germline gives CDR1 MDHEN, CDR2 SYDVKM. This CDR3 is 15 amino acids long. CDR3 in DNA: TGTGCCAGCAGCTCAACAGGGGGCCCTACCTACGAGCAGTACTTC. It specifies CASSSTGGPTYEQYF.

This clonotype has more than one count but fewer than ten. The V and J genes are TRBV20-1 and TRBJ1-4; no clear D gene. The CDR3 totals 13 residues. Trimming pared 6 bases from V and 8 bases from J, leaving 16 bases between. Germline V CDR1 and CDR2: DFQATT, SNEGSKA (reference sequence). The CDR3 DNA follows: TGCAGTGCCTGGGATTTAAATAACGAAAAACTGTTTTTT. Protein sequence: CSAWDLNNEKLFF.

This clonotype was picked up many times. The rearrangement uses TRBV7-2 and TRBJ2-7; TRBD2 matches at 7 bases. With V trimmed by 4 bases and J by 3 bases, 9 bases remained unmatched. The CDR3 is 15 residues long. The germline CDR1 and CDR2 sequences are SGHTA and FQGNSA. CDR3 loop: CASSSGTIGDYEQYF. The CDR3 region has the DNA TGTGCCAGCAGCTCTGGGACTATAGGGGACTACGAGCAGTACTTC.

Concerning this clonotype: One end of the junction is discordant with germline, which a read error may explain. The chain employs TRBV7-7 and TRBJ2-2; maybe TRBD2 (6 bases). Looked up from germline, CDR1 is SSHAT and CDR2 is FNYEAQ (reference sequence). The CDR3 is 14 amino acids. CDR3 DNA: TGTGCTAGCAGCTTAGCGGTGAGGACCGGGGAGCTGTTTTTT. Amino acid sequence: CASSLAVRTGELFF.

This clonotype was detected only a few times. The J gene is TRBJ2-3, the V gene TRBV7-3, with a tentative D call TRBD2 (6 bases). This CDR3 comprises 21 residues. Trimming pared 8 bases from V and 3 bases from J, leaving 36 bases between. The germline V gene has CDR1 SGHTA and CDR2 FQGTGA. The CDR3 region has the DNA TGTGCCAGCTCCCTTACTGCGGGATCCCAACTCTGGTTTCGGCGGACAGATACGCAGTATTTT. Amino acids: CASSLTAGSQLWFRRTDTQYF.

This clonotype was detected only a few times. The chain has TRBV18 and TRBJ2-2; 12 positions match TRBD1. CDR1 KGHSH and CDR2 LQKENI come from the germline V gene. J gave up 7 bases and V 5 bases, and 5 bases lay outside the gene matches. There are 15 residues in the CDR3. The CDR3 protein is CASSLGQGAFGELFF. The CDR3 bases are TGTGCCAGCTCATTGGGACAGGGGGCCTTCGGGGAGCTGTTTTTT.